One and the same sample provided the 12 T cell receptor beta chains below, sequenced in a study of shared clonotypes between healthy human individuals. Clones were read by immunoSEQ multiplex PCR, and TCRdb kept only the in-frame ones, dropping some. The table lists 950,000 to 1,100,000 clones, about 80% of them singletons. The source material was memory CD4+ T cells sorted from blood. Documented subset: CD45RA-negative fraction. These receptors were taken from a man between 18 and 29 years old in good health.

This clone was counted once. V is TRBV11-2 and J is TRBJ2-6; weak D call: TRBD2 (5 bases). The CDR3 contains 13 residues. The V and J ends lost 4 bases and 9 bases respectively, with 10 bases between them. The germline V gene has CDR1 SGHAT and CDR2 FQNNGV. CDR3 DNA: TGTGCCAGCAGCTCCCCCCGGGGCAACGTCCTGACTTTC. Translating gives CASSSPRGNVLTF.

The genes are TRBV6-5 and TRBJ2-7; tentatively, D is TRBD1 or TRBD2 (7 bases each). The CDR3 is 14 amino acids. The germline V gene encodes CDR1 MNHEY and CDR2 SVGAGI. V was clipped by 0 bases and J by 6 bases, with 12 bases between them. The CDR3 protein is CASSYSRGGFEQYF. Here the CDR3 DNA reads TGTGCCAGCAGTTACTCCAGGGGGGGGTTCGAGCAGTACTTC.

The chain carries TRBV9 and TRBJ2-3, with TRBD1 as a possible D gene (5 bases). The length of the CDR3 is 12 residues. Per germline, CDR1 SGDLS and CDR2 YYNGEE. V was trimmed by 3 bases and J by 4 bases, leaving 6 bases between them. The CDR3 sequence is CASSEQADTQYF. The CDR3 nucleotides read TGTGCCAGCAGCGAACAGGCAGATACGCAGTATTTT.

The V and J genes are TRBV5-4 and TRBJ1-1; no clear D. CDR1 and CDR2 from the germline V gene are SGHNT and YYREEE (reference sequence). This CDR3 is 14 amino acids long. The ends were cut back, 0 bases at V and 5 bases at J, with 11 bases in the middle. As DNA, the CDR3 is TGTGCCAGCAGCTTGGAGGGTACGGGGACTGAAGCTTTCTTT. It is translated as CASSLEGTGTEAFF. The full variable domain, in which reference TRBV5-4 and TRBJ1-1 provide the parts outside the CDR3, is ETGVTQSPTHLIKTRGQQVTLRCSSQSGHNTVSWYQQALGQGPQFIFQYYREEENGRGNFPPRFSGLQFPNYSSELNVNALELDDSALYLCASSLEGTGTEAFFGQGTRLTVV.

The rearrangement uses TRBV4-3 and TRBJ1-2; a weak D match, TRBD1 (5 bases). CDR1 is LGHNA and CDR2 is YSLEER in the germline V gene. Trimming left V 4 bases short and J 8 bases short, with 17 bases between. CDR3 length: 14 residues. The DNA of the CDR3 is TGCGCCAGCAGCCCATCGGGGCTGACATTCGGCTACACCTTC. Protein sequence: CASSPSGLTFGYTF.

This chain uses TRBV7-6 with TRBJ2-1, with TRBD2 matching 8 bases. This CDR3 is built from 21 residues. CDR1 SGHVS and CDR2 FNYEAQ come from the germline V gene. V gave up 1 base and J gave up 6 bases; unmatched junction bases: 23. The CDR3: CASSLGGRVAGTSLHLNEQFF. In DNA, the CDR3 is TGTGCCAGCAGCTTAGGCGGTAGGGTAGCGGGAACCTCCCTACACCTCAATGAGCAGTTCTTC.

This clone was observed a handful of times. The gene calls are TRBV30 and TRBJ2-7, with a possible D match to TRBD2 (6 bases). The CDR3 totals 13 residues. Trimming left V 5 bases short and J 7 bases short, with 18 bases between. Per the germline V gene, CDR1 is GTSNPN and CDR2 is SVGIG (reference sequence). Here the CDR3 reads CAWRRGSAYEQYF. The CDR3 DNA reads TGTGCCTGGCGGCGGGGTTCAGCTTATGAGCAGTACTTC.

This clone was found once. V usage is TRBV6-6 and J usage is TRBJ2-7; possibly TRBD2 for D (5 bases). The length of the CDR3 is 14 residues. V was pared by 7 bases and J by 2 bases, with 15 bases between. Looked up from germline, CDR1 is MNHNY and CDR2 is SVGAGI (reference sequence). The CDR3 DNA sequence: TGTGCCAGCAAGGCGGCTCTAGCTACCTACGAGCAGTACTTC. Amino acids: CASKAALATYEQYF.

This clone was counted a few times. The CDR3, as DNA: TGTGCCACTGGGGACCGGTATGGCTACACCTTC. Its protein product is CATGDRYGYTF. The chain carries TRBV6-4 and TRBJ1-2, with D tentatively TRBD1 (5 bases). Germline V gene lookup returns CDR1 MRHNA and CDR2 SNTAGT. The CDR3 loop spans 11 amino acids. V lost 10 bases and J lost 5, with 11 bases in between.

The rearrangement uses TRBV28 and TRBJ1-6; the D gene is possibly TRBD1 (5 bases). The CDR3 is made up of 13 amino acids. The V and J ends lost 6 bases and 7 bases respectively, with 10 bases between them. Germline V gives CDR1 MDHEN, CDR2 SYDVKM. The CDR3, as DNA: TGTGCCAGCAGCGGGGACGTAAATTCACCCCTCCACTTT. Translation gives CASSGDVNSPLHF. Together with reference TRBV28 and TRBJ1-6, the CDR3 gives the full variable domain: DVKVTQSSRYLVKRTGEKVFLECVQDMDHENMFWYRQDPGLGLRLIYFSYDVKMKEKGDIPEGYSVSREKKERFSLILESASTNQTSMYLCASSGDVNSPLHFGNGTRLTVT.

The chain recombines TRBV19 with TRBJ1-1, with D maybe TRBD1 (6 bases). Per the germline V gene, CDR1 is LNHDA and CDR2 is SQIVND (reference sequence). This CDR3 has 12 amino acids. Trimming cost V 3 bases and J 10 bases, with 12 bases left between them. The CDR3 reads CASSMTKGGAFF. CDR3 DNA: TGTGCCAGTAGTATGACGAAAGGGGGAGCTTTCTTT.

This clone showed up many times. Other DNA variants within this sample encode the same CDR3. This CDR3 reads CASSRGTANTEAFF. CDR3 coding DNA: TGTGCCAGCAGCCGCGGGACAGCGAACACTGAAGCTTTCTTT. The chain has TRBV6-6 and TRBJ1-1, with TRBD1 identical over 7 bases. J gave up 1 base and V 6 bases, and 5 bases lay outside the gene matches. CDR1 is MNHNY and CDR2 is SVGAGI in the germline V gene (reference sequence). The length of the CDR3 is 14 residues.